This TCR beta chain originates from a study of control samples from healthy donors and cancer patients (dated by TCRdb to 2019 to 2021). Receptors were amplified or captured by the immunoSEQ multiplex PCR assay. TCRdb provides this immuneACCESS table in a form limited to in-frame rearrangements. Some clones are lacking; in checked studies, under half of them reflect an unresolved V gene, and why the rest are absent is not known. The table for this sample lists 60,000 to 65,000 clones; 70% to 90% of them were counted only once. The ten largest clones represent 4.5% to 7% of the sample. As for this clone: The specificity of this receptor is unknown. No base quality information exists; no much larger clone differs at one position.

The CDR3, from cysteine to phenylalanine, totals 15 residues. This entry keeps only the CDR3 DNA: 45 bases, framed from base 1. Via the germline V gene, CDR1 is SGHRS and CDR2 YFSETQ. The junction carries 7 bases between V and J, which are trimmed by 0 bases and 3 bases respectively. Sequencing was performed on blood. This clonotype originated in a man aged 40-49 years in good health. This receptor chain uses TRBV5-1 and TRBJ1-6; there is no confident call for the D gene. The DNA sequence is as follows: TGCGCCAGCAGCTTGGATCCGGACTATAATTCACCCCTCCACTTT. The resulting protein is CASSLDPDYNSPLHF.